The 11 T cell receptor beta chains in this list originate from one sample, sequenced in a study of shared clonotypes between healthy human individuals. Only CD45RO-negative cells positively selected for CCR7 counted as naive CD8 cells, so terminally differentiated effector memory CD45RA+ cells were excluded. Here immunoSEQ multiplex PCR was the method, and the copy in TCRdb shows in-frame clones only, minus some. The table has roughly 600,000 clones, about 98% seen once. Input material: naive CD8+ T cells sorted from blood. The receptors here all came from a young man in good health.

This chain joins TRBV7-6 and TRBJ1-3, with TRBD1 matching over 8 bases. The trim removed 1 base at V and 2 bases at J, leaving 7 bases unmatched. Germline CDR1 and CDR2: SGHVS and FNYEAQ. This CDR3 is built from 17 residues. CDR3 in amino acids: CASSLDLQGATGNTIYF. CDR3 nucleotide sequence: TGTGCCAGCAGCTTAGACCTGCAGGGGGCTACTGGAAACACCATATATTTT.

V usage is TRBV7-9 and J usage is TRBJ2-5; 10 positions match TRBD1. The V and J ends lost 5 bases and 5 bases, in that order; junction bases with no gene match: 8. The CDR3 is made up of 15 amino acids. The germline gives CDR1 SEHNR, CDR2 FQNEAQ (reference sequence). CDR3: CASSDTGTGDETQYF. CDR3 coding DNA: TGTGCCAGCAGCGACACCGGGACAGGGGACGAGACCCAGTACTTC.

This clone was counted once. V and J are TRBV6-5 and TRBJ1-5; the D gene is possibly TRBD1 (5 bases). The CDR3 extends over 13 amino acids. Trimming shortened V by 3 bases and J by 4 bases, and 7 bases separated the two germline ends. Germline lookup yields CDR1 MNHEY and CDR2 SVGAGI. The CDR3 bases are TGTGCCAGCAGTTATGGGGCAAATCAGCCCCAGCATTTT. Protein sequence: CASSYGANQPQHF.

The chain combines TRBV6-5 with TRBJ1-3, with D unresolved. The CDR3 is 15 residues long. Germline V gene lookup returns CDR1 MNHEY and CDR2 SVGAGI. Trimming left V 0 bases short and J 0 bases short, with 6 bases between. As DNA, the CDR3 is TGTGCCAGCAGTTACTCGGTGATCTCTGGAAACACCATATATTTT. Protein: CASSYSVISGNTIYF.

This clone was recorded only once. The V call is TRBV21-1, the J call TRBJ1-1; TRBD1 is the table's D call, not checked against the DNA. TRBV21-1 is given as a pseudogene. The CDR3 runs 14 residues. The CDR3 region has the DNA TGTGCCAGCAGCAAATTGAGGGGGTACACTGAAGCTTTCTTT. Its protein product is CASSKLRGYTEAFF.

The gene calls are TRBV5-5 and TRBJ2-2; a possible D gene is TRBD1 (5 bases). Trimming took off 3 bases at V and 7 bases at J, with 7 bases between the two ends. This CDR3 is built from 12 residues. Germline loops: CDR1 SGHKS, CDR2 YYEKEE (reference sequence). The CDR3 protein is CASSSRVGELFF. For the CDR3, the DNA is TGTGCCAGCAGCTCCAGGGTCGGGGAGCTGTTTTTT.

This chain connects TRBV9 to TRBJ2-3, with 8 nucleotides matching TRBD1. The trim removed 4 bases at V and 1 base at J, leaving 8 bases unmatched. The CDR3 covers 16 residues. Germline V lookup: CDR1 SGDLS, CDR2 YYNGEE. This chain's CDR3 is CASSPQGAQRTDTQYF. In DNA, the CDR3 is TGTGCCAGCAGCCCCCAGGGGGCGCAACGCACAGATACGCAGTATTTT. Full variable domain (missing parts from reference TRBV9 and TRBJ2-3): DSGVTQTPKHLITATGQRVTLRCSPRSGDLSVYWYQQSLDQGLQFLIQYYNGEERAKGNILERFSAQQFPDLHSELNLSSLELGDSALYFCASSPQGAQRTDTQYFGPGTRLTVL.

This clone was seen once. This rearrangement joins TRBV6-6 to TRBJ2-7; TRBD1 aligns across 7 bases. Germline V gene lookup returns CDR1 MNHNY and CDR2 SVGAGI (reference sequence). This CDR3 region has 16 residues. The V gene end was trimmed by 0 bases and the J gene end by 5 bases; junction bases not matched to a gene: 10. CDR3 residues: CASSYSLQTGSNEQYF. The CDR3 DNA follows: TGTGCCAGCAGTTACTCCCTGCAGACAGGGTCGAACGAGCAGTACTTC.

The V call is TRBV13, the J call TRBJ1-1; D possibly corresponds to TRBD1 (6 bases). The V end lost 0 bases, the J end lost 8 bases, and 19 bases lay between the germline ends. The CDR3 is 16 amino acids. From germline, CDR1 is PRHDT and CDR2 FYEKMQ (reference sequence). This chain's CDR3 is CASSLGPGALPPEAFF. In nucleotides, the CDR3 is TGTGCCAGCAGCTTAGGCCCAGGGGCCCTCCCTCCCGAAGCTTTCTTT.

V usage is TRBV7-9 and J usage is TRBJ1-1; D uncertain. The CDR3 loop spans 15 amino acids. In germline, CDR1 is SEHNR, CDR2 FQNEAQ (reference sequence). V lost 6 bases to trimming and J lost 0 bases, with 14 bases between them. The CDR3 reads CASRSPWLMNTEAFF. CDR3 bases: TGTGCCAGCAGATCCCCCTGGCTTATGAACACTGAAGCTTTCTTT.

The V gene is TRBV27, the J gene TRBJ2-7; tentative D call: TRBD1 (5 bases). The CDR3 sequence is 15 residues long. Germline V CDR1 and CDR2: MNHEY, SMNVEV (reference sequence). The germline V and J ends were trimmed by 5 bases and 6 bases, with 20 bases remaining between them. CDR3 loop: CASSLGQATPLEQYF. CDR3 DNA sequence: TGTGCCAGCAGTCTCGGACAAGCGACCCCTCTCGAGCAGTACTTC.